Listed below are T cell receptor beta chains from one sample, sequenced in a study of shared clonotypes between healthy human individuals. This table comes from immunoSEQ multiplex PCR, and its TCRdb copy is limited to in-frame clones, with some not included. The sample contains some 2,500,000 clones, 85% to 95% of which appear only once. Sequences were obtained from naive CD4+ T cells from PBMCs. The receptor set was obtained from a man between 18 and 29 years old in good health. Some clones in this sample may be carry-over from other donors' samples. The CDR3 runs from the conserved cysteine through the conserved F or W. The order of the fields is V gene, J gene, D gene, clone size, CDR3 DNA, CDR3 protein. A D gene is named only where the DNA matches it firmly. Clone size is stated in some rows and not others, as once, few, many or a class when expanded.

>TRBV19|TRBJ1-3|.|.
TGTGCCAGTAGTATCGGCAGGGCCGGAAACACCATATATTTT
CASSIGRAGNTIYF
>TRBV7-4|TRBJ2-7|TRBD2|.
TGTGCCAGCAGCTTAGCGGGACTACCCTACGAGCAGTACTTC
CASSLAGLPYEQYF
>TRBV7-3|TRBJ2-1|.|.
TGTGCCAGCAGCTTAGGGCTACCGAGGGATGAGCAGTTCTTC
CASSLGLPRDEQFF
>TRBV19|TRBJ2-1|.|.
TGTGCCAGTAGTATAAACGGGGTCTCCTACAATGAGCAGTTCTTC
CASSINGVSYNEQFF
>TRBV5-5|TRBJ2-7|TRBD2|once
TGTGCCAGCAGCTCATGGACTAGCGGGTACGAGCAGTACTTC
CASSSWTSGYEQYF
>TRBV5-1|TRBJ2-2|TRBD2|.
TGCGCCAGCAGCCCGGAGGGAGGGGCGAACACCGGGGAGCTGTTTTTT
CASSPEGGANTGELFF
>TRBV9|TRBJ1-3|.|.
TGTGCCAGCAGCGTAGAGGCAGGAGGGGACAAGACCATATATTTT
CASSVEAGGDKTIYF
>TRBV5-1|TRBJ2-5|TRBD2|.
TGCGCCAGCAGCTTTAGCGGGAGGGCCTCAGGGGAGACCCAGTACTTC
CASSFSGRASGETQYF
>TRBV5-1|TRBJ2-2|.|.
TGCGCCAGCAGCTTGGACAGAGTCGCCGGGGAGCTGTTTTTT
CASSLDRVAGELFF
>TRBV7-2|TRBJ2-2|.|.
TGTGCTAACTTAATGCGGAATACCGGGGAGCTGTTTTTT
CANLMRNTGELFF
>TRBV7-9|TRBJ1-3|TRBD1|once
TGTGCCAGCAGCCTCGACAGGGGAGGTGGAAACACCATATATTTT
CASSLDRGGGNTIYF
>TRBV6-6|TRBJ2-7|.|.
TGTGCCAGCAGCTCCCGGACTGTCTACGAGCAGTACTTC
CASSSRTVYEQYF
>TRBV29-1|TRBJ1-1|.|few
TGCAGCGTTGGGGGAATCATGAACACTGAAGCTTTCTTT
CSVGGIMNTEAFF
>TRBV5-1|TRBJ1-1|.|.
TGCGCCAGCAGCTCCGAGGGAGGGGGGCTGAACACTGAAGCTTTCTTT
CASSSEGGGLNTEAFF
>TRBV27|TRBJ2-7|.|.
TGTGCCAGCAGTTTTGGTGGTGGGCGGTACGAGCAGTACTTC
CASSFGGGRYEQYF
>TRBV4-1|TRBJ1-3|.|.
TGCGCCAGCAGCCAGGCAGGGTACTCTGGAAACACCATATATTTT
CASSQAGYSGNTIYF
>TRBV29-1|TRBJ2-2|TRBD1|once
TGCAGGTCGGACAGGCCCCTCTCCGGGGAGCTGTTTTTT
CRSDRPLSGELFF
>TRBV4-3|TRBJ2-5|.|.
TGCGCCAGCAGCCGCGGGACCCGCCAAGAGACCCAGTACTTC
CASSRGTRQETQYF
>TRBV7-2|TRBJ1-3|.|.
TGTGCCAGCAGCTCCGGACTCCACTCTGGAAACACCATATATTTT
CASSSGLHSGNTIYF
>TRBV7-4|TRBJ2-3|.|.
TGTGCCAGCAGCCCCCGGGACGAATCTAGCACAGATACGCAGTATTTT
CASSPRDESSTDTQYF
>TRBV10-1|TRBJ2-7|.|.
TGCGCCAGCAGTCCTGGGCGGGAAGGGCAGTACTTC
CASSPGREGQYF
>TRBV11-3|TRBJ2-2|.|.
TGTGCCAGCAGCTCCCGACCCGGAGGCGCCGGGGAGCTGTTTTTT
CASSSRPGGAGELFF
>TRBV6-1|TRBJ2-5|TRBD2|.
TGTGCCACTCGGACTAGCGGGAGGGGGCAAGAGACCCAGTACTTC
CATRTSGRGQETQYF
>TRBV5-1|TRBJ2-1|TRBD1|few
TGCGCCAGCAGCTCGGGACAGAACAATGAGCAGTTCTTC
CASSSGQNNEQFF
>TRBV27|TRBJ2-7|TRBD2|.
TGTGCCAGCAGTTTATCGGGACTAGCTGATTACGAGCAGTACTTC
CASSLSGLADYEQYF
>TRBV5-6|TRBJ2-3|.|.
TGTGCCAGCAGCTTGACTACCACATACACGACAGATACGCAGTATTTT
CASSLTTTYTTDTQYF
>TRBV14|TRBJ2-7|.|once
TGTGCCAGCAGCCGTCGCAGTACCGCCGAGCAGTACTTC
CASSRRSTAEQYF
>TRBV5-5|TRBJ2-5|TRBD1|.
TGTGCCAGCAGCTTGGAGACAGGGGGCTCGGAGACCCAGTACTTC
CASSLETGGSETQYF
>TRBV6-1|TRBJ2-7|TRBD1|.
TGTGCCAGCAGTGTCGGGACAGGGGCCCACGAGCAGTACTTC
CASSVGTGAHEQYF
>TRBV5-5|TRBJ2-5|TRBD2|.
TGTGCCAGCAGCCGCGGACTAGCGGTACTTCAAGAGACCCAGTACTTC
CASSRGLAVLQETQYF
>TRBV2|TRBJ2-7|TRBD1|.
TGTGCCAGCGACAGGGGTTCCTACGAGCAGTACTTC
CASDRGSYEQYF
>TRBV4-1|TRBJ1-1|.|.
TGCGCCAGCAGCCATTCGCCGTCCCTCAGCCTAGCCAGAATGAACACTGAAGCTTTCTTT
CASSHSPSLSLARMNTEAFF
>TRBV4-2|TRBJ2-7|.|.
TGTGCCAGCAGCCCGGTATCAGAAGGCGAGCAGTACTTC
CASSPVSEGEQYF
>TRBV19|TRBJ2-6|.|.
TGTGCCAGTAGCCTTTTCCCCGGACGCTCTGGGGCCAACGTCCTGACTTTC
CASSLFPGRSGANVLTF
>TRBV7-9|TRBJ1-4|.|.
TGTGCCAGCAGCCCGGGGGCTTCAACTAATGAAAAACTGTTTTTT
CASSPGASTNEKLFF
>TRBV6-5|TRBJ2-5|.|.
TGTGCCAGCTCGGACAGACAAGAGACCCAGTACTTC
CASSDRQETQYF
>TRBV19|TRBJ1-5|TRBD1|.
TGTGCCAGTAGTTCCTGGACAGGGGGCTATACGAGCAATCAGCCCCAGCATTTT
CASSSWTGGYTSNQPQHF